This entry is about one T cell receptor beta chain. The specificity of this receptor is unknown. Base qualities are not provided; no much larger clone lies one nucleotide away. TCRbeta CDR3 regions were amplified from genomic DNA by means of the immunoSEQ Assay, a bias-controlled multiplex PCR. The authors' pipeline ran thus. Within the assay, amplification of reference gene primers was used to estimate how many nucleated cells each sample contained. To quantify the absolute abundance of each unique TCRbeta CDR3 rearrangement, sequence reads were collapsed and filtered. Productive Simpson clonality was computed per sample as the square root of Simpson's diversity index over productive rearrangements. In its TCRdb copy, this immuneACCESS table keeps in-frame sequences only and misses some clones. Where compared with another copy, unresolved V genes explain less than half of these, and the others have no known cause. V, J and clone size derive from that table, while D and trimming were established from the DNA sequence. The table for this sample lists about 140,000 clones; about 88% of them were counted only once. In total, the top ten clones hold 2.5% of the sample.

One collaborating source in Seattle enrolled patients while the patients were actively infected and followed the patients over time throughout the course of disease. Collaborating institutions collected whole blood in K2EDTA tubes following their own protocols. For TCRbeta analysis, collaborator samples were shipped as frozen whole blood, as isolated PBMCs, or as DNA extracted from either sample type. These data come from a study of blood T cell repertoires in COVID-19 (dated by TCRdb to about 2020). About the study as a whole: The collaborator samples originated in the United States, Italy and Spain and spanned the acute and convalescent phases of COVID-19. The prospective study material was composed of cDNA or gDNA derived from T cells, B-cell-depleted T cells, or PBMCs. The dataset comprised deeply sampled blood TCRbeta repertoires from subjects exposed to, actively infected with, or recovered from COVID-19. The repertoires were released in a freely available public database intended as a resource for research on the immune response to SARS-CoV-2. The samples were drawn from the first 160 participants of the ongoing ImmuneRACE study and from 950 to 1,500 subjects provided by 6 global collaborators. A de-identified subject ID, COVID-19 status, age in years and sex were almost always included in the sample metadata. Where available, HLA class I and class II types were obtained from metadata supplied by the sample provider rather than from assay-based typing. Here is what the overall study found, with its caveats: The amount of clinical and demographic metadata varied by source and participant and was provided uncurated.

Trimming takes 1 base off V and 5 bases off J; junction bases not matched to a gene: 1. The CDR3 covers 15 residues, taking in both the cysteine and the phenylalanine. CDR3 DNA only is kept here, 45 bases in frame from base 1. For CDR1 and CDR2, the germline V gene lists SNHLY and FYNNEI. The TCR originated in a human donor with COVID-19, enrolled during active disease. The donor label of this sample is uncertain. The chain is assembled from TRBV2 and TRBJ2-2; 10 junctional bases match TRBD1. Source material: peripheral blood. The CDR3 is CASSEGTGGTGELFF. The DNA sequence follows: TGTGCCAGCAGTGAAGGGACAGGGGGGACCGGGGAGCTGTTTTTT. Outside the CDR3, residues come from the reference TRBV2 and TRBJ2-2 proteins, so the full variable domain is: EPEVTQTPSHQVTQMGQEVILRCVPISNHLYFYWYRQILGQKVEFLVSFYNNEISEKSEIFDDQFSVERPDGSNFTLKIRSTKLEDSAMYFCASSEGTGGTGELFFGEGSRLTVL.